This TCR beta chain comes out of a study of CD8 T cells in ankylosing spondylitis. V lost 4 bases to trimming and J lost 4 bases; unmatched junction nucleotides: 14. CDR1 and CDR2 from the germline V gene are KGHDR and SFDVKD. This CDR3 region has 18 residues. TCRdb itself ran the 5' RACE reads through MiXCR, one entry per CDR3 protein. The table has roughly 180,000 distinct CDR3 sequences, roughly 13% seen once. Turning to this clonotype: This sequence may be a read error, since a much larger clone differs from it by one base.

Sequencing was carried out using blood, either unsorted or a sorted T cell fraction (not recorded which). This chain joins TRBV24-1 and TRBJ2-1; 8 nucleotides agree with TRBD1. The sequence derives from a female donor with ankylosing spondylitis or in good health (not recorded which). CDR3 amino acids: CATSDRFSTGVKYNEQFF. For the CDR3, the DNA is TGTGCCACCAGTGACAGGTTTTCGACAGGGGTCAAGTACAATGAGCAGTTCTTC.